This T cell receptor (beta chain) was found in a study of OX40 agonist ivuxolimab in advanced cancers. About the study as a whole: Ivuxolimab was an agonistic, fully human IgG2 monoclonal antibody directed against OX40 (CD134), a costimulatory receptor. Intravenous ivuxolimab was administered to patients every 2 weeks at six dose levels: 0.01, 0.1, 0.3, 1.5, 3 and 10 mg/kg. Of the approximately 54 patients in dose escalation, around 20 had hepatocellular carcinoma, some 15 had melanoma, 9 had renal cell carcinoma and 9 had head and neck cancer. The dose-escalation cohort was roughly 80% male with a mean age of approximately 60 years, ranging from roughly 23 to 79. Patients were allowed to have had prior anti-PD-1, anti-PD-L1 or anti-CTLA-4 therapy, and 40% to 45% of the dose-escalation patients had previously received checkpoint inhibitors. Partial responses were achieved by three dose-escalation patients, of whom one had hepatocellular carcinoma and two had cutaneous melanoma. The purpose of peripheral TCRbeta sequencing was to test whether ivuxolimab changed TCR sequence diversity and led to clonal T-cell expansion. The paper describes the monotherapy dose-escalation part (N ≈ 52 patients) of the phase I trial of ivuxolimab. Points the paper makes about the study in general: Antigen specificity was not determined for the clonally expanded peripheral T cells. Low levels of normalized T-cell clonal expansion were also seen in some patients who did not respond. After ivuxolimab, expanded clones were on average more numerous among CD8+ T cells than among CD4+ T cells. Partial responders in the 0.1-3.0 mg/kg groups had among the lowest normalized peripheral clonal expansion, especially among CD8+ T cells. At doses from 0.1 to 3.0 mg/kg, clonal expansion was seen in both CD4+ and CD8+ blood T cells between baseline and week 6.

The trial excluded patients who had a history of autoimmune disease or who were on systemic immunosuppression. In every dose cohort, peripheral blood was drawn for TCR sequencing at baseline, cycle 4 day 1, and cycle 7 day 1. Samples came from an open-label, multicenter, first-in-human phase I dose-escalation trial of ivuxolimab. Adults with locally advanced or metastatic melanoma, renal cell carcinoma, hepatocellular carcinoma or head and neck squamous cell carcinoma were enrolled in the trial. Before TCR sequencing, CD4+ and CD8+ T cells were separately sorted from peripheral blood. The germline V gene (reference sequence) provides CDR1 MNHEY and CDR2 SMNVEV. The CDR3 measures 17 amino acids from cysteine to phenylalanine. Only the CDR3 portion is preserved as DNA: 51 bases, with reading frame beginning at the first base. V gives up 1 base and J gives up 2 bases, and the segment between their germline ends measures 15 bases.

Comments on this clone: Its antigen target is currently unknown. Per-base quality was not reported, and no clone a single base away is much larger than it.

Genomic DNA was isolated from the sorted cells so that the TCRbeta CDR3 region could be sequenced. The immunoSEQ Assay was used for sequencing of TCRbeta CDR3 regions. This is the immuneACCESS table as TCRdb keeps it, with only in-frame sequences that have V and J called. A part of the clones is gone; compared with another copy, unresolved V genes explain less than half, and the rest is unexplained. The sample table lists fewer than 95,000 clones, approximately 90% of them with a count of one. The top ten constitute about 0.87% of the sample. This receptor was identified in an adult with an advanced solid tumor such as melanoma, head and neck, liver or kidney cancer. The chain couples TRBV27 to TRBJ2-1, with the D gene not clear enough to name. This material consisted of CD4+ or CD8+ T cells sorted from blood, taken in a trial of the OX40 agonist ivuxolimab. CDR3 protein: CASSLFSRNGPYNEQFF. The sequence in DNA is TGTGCCAGCAGTTTATTTTCGAGGAACGGGCCCTACAATGAGCAGTTCTTC.